Listed below are T cell receptor beta chains from one sample, sequenced in a study of blood T cells in healthy people across ages. TCRdb called the 5' RACE reads again in MiXCR, with one record for every CDR3 protein. The sample has 1.5 million to 2 million distinct CDR3 sequences; 28% are singletons. The specimen sequenced was blood. Receptor source: a woman aged 25 to 39 in good health. CDR3s include the opening cysteine and the closing phenylalanine or tryptophan. A D gene is named only where the DNA matches it firmly. A clone size is listed for some rows: how often the clone was seen (once, few, many), or a class if it is expanded.

CDR3: CSAGPDSDEQFF
DNA: TGCAGTGCAGGACCAGACAGCGATGAGCAGTTCTTC
size: many
D: -
J: TRBJ2-1
V: TRBV20-1

CDR3: CASSLGTLSGAYNEQFF
DNA: TGCGCCAGCAGCTTGGGTACCCTGAGCGGTGCCTACAATGAGCAGTTCTTC
size: -
D: -
J: TRBJ2-1
V: TRBV5-1

CDR3: CSVASGSKETQYF
DNA: TGCAGCGTTGCAAGTGGGTCTAAAGAGACCCAGTACTTC
size: few
D: -
J: TRBJ2-5
V: TRBV29-1

CDR3: CASSQEGGRQYF
DNA: TGCGCCAGCAGCCAAGAAGGGGGGAGGCAGTATTTT
size: -
D: -
J: TRBJ2-3
V: TRBV4-3

CDR3: CASSLTSGEVDTQYF
DNA: TGTGCCAGCAGTTTGACTAGCGGGGAAGTGGATACGCAGTATTTT
size: -
D: TRBD2
J: TRBJ2-3
V: TRBV2

CDR3: CASSLMGNSSQPQHF
DNA: TGTGCCAGCAGTTTAATGGGAAACAGTAGTCAGCCCCAGCATTTT
size: -
D: -
J: TRBJ1-5
V: TRBV12-3/TRBV12-4

CDR3: CASSLRTTPDEAFF
DNA: TGTGCCAGCAGCCTAAGGACGACCCCCGATGAAGCTTTCTTT
size: -
D: -
J: TRBJ1-1
V: TRBV9

CDR3: CASSPRGETRTDTQYF
DNA: TGTGCCAGCAGCCCCAGAGGGGAGACCAGGACAGATACGCAGTATTTT
size: -
D: -
J: TRBJ2-3
V: TRBV9

CDR3: CASSLQASGANVLTF
DNA: TGTGCCAGCAGTCTACAGGCTTCTGGGGCCAACGTCCTGACTTTC
size: many
D: -
J: TRBJ2-6
V: TRBV28

CDR3: CASRRGRALSDEQYF
DNA: TGCGCCAGCCGCCGTGGTAGGGCCTTATCCGACGAGCAGTACTTC
size: many
D: -
J: TRBJ2-7
V: TRBV5-1

CDR3: CSAPGLRDTEAFF
DNA: TGCAGTGCTCCAGGGCTGAGGGACACTGAAGCTTTCTTT
size: -
D: -
J: TRBJ1-1
V: TRBV20-1

CDR3: CASRAGTGKGGYTF
DNA: TGTGCCAGCAGGGCCGGGACAGGGAAAGGTGGCTACACCTTC
size: few
D: TRBD1
J: TRBJ1-2
V: TRBV6-5

CDR3: CASSLVGGTGANVLTF
DNA: TGTGCCAGCAGCTTGGTTGGGGGCACCGGGGCCAACGTCCTGACTTTC
size: few
D: -
J: TRBJ2-6
V: TRBV5-6

CDR3: CASQRGSYGYTF
DNA: TGTGCCAGCCAGCGGGGGAGCTATGGCTACACCTTC
size: few
D: -
J: TRBJ1-2
V: TRBV28

CDR3: CASSSPTGEWPYEQYF
DNA: TGTGCCAGCAGTTCCCCGACAGGGGAGTGGCCCTACGAGCAGTACTTC
size: -
D: TRBD1
J: TRBJ2-7
V: TRBV12-3/TRBV12-4

CDR3: CSAMGQETDTQYF
DNA: TGCAGTGCTATGGGCCAGGAGACAGATACGCAGTATTTT
size: -
D: -
J: TRBJ2-3
V: TRBV20-1

CDR3: CATSGRGLDQPQHF
DNA: TGTGCCACCAGTGGGAGGGGGCTGGATCAGCCCCAGCATTTT
size: -
D: TRBD1
J: TRBJ1-5
V: TRBV24-1

CDR3: CSARDPAGGSYEQYF
DNA: TGCAGTGCTAGAGATCCAGCGGGGGGCTCCTACGAGCAGTACTTC
size: many
D: TRBD2
J: TRBJ2-7
V: TRBV20-1

CDR3: CSARPPGPQETQYF
DNA: TGCAGTGCTAGGCCCCCGGGACCTCAGGAGACCCAGTACTTC
size: -
D: -
J: TRBJ2-5
V: TRBV20-1

CDR3: CSAGGVYEQYF
DNA: TGCAGCGCTGGGGGGGTCTACGAGCAGTACTTC
size: many
D: TRBD2
J: TRBJ2-7
V: TRBV29-1

CDR3: CSSSRFRDRGNSPLHF
DNA: TGTTCCAGCAGTCGCTTCCGGGACAGGGGCAATTCACCCCTCCACTTT
size: many
D: TRBD1
J: TRBJ1-6
V: TRBV6-5

CDR3: CASSQRPDGDTQYF
DNA: TGTGCCAGCAGCCAAAGACCGGATGGGGATACGCAGTATTTT
size: -
D: -
J: TRBJ2-3
V: TRBV3-1

CDR3: CASSSRPRNGNTIYF
DNA: TGTGCCAGCAGCTCCCGACCGAGAAACGGAAACACCATATATTTT
size: -
D: -
J: TRBJ1-3
V: TRBV7-9

CDR3: CASSLGQSGYTF
DNA: TGCGCCAGCAGCTTGGGACAGTCAGGCTACACCTTC
size: -
D: -
J: TRBJ1-2
V: TRBV5-1

CDR3: CSFPMTGYNEQYF
DNA: TGCAGCTTTCCCATGACAGGCTACAATGAGCAGTACTTC
size: -
D: -
J: TRBJ2-4
V: TRBV29-1

CDR3: CASSRAGGRETQYF
DNA: TGTGCCAGCAGCCGTGCCGGAGGGAGAGAGACCCAGTACTTC
size: many
D: -
J: TRBJ2-5
V: TRBV7-2

CDR3: CATGSGLGQFF
DNA: TGTGCCACCGGCTCAGGATTGGGGCAGTTCTTC
size: -
D: -
J: TRBJ2-1
V: TRBV24-1

CDR3: CAISLATYEQFF
DNA: TGTGCCATCAGCTTGGCGACCTACGAGCAGTTCTTC
size: -
D: -
J: TRBJ2-1
V: TRBV7-9

CDR3: CASSLRISGADVLTF
DNA: TGTGCCAGCAGCCTTCGGATCTCTGGGGCCGACGTCCTGACTTTC
size: -
D: -
J: TRBJ2-6
V: TRBV7-2

CDR3: CASSRAWQQFF
DNA: TGTGCCAGCAGCCGAGCATGGCAGCAGTTCTTC
size: few
D: -
J: TRBJ2-1
V: TRBV5-6

CDR3: CASGGQESSYEQYF
DNA: TGTGCCAGCGGAGGACAGGAGAGCTCCTACGAGCAGTACTTC
size: -
D: TRBD1
J: TRBJ2-7
V: TRBV27